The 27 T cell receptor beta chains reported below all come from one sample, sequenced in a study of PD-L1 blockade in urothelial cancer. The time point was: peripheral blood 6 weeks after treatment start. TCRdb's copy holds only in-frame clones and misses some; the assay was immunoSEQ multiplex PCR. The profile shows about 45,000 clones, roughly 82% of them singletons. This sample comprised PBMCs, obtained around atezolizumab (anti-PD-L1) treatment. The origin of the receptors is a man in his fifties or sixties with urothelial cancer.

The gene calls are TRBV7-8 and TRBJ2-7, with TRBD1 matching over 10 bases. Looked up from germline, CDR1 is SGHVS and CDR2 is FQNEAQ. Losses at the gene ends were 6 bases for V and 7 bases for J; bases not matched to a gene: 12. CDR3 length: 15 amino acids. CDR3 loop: CASRSTGGLVGEQYF. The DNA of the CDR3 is TGTGCCAGCAGGTCGACAGGGGGCCTGGTGGGGGAGCAGTACTTC.

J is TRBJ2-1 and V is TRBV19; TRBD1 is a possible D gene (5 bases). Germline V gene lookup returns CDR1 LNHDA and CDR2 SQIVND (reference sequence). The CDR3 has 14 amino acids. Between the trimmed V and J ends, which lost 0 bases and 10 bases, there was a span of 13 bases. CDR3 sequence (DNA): TGTGCCAGTAGTATAGACAGGGTGGGGTCAGAGCAGTTCTTC. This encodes CASSIDRVGSEQFF.

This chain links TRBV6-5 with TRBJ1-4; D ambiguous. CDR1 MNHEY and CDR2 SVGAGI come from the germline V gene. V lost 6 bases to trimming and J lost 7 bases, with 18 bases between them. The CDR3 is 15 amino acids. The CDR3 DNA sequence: TGTGCCAGCAGCCCCGACACCTCAGGCAGTGAAAAACTGTTTTTT. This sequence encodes CASSPDTSGSEKLFF.

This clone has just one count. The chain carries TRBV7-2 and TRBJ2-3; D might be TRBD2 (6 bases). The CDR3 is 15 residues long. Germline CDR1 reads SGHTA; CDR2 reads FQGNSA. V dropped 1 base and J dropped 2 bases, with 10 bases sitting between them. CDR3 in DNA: TGTGCCAGCAGCTTAGAGGCGGGGCACACAGATACGCAGTATTTT. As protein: CASSLEAGHTDTQYF.

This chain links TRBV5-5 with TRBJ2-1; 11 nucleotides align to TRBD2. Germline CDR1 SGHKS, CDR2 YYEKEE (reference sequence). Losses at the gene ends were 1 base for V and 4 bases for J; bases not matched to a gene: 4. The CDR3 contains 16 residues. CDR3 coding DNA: TGTGCCAGCAGCTTGATTAGACTAGCGGGATACAATGAGCAGTTCTTC. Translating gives CASSLIRLAGYNEQFF.

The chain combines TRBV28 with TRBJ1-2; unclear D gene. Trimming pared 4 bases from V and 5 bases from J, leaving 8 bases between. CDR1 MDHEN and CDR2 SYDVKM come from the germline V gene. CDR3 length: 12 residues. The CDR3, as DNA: TGTGCCAGCAGTTCACCGAGATATGGCTACACCTTC. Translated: CASSSPRYGYTF.

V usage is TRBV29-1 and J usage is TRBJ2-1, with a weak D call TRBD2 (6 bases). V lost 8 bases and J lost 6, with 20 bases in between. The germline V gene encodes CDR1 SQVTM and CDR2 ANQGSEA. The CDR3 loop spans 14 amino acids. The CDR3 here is CSSGGTSGFNEQFF. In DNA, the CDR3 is TGCAGCTCTGGGGGGACCTCGGGATTCAATGAGCAGTTCTTC.

This CDR3 is CAIALAGTDTQYF. The CDR3 bases are TGTGCCATCGCACTAGCGGGCACAGATACGCAGTATTTT. The gene calls are TRBV10-3 and TRBJ2-3; TRBD2 matches 8 bases. After removal of 8 bases from V and 1 base from J, the junction contained 2 bases not matched to a gene. The germline CDR1 and CDR2 sequences are ENHRY and SYGVKD. The CDR3 sequence is 13 residues long.

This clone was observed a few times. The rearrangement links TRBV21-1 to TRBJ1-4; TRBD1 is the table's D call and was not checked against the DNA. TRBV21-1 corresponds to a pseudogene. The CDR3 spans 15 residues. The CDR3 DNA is TGTGCCAGCAGCAAATCGACAAGCAGGAATGAAAAACTGTTTTTT. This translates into CASSKSTSRNEKLFF.

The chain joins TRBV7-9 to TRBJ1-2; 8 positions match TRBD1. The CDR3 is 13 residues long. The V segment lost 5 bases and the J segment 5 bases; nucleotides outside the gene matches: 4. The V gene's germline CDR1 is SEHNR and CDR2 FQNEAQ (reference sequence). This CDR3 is CASSQGAWYGYTF. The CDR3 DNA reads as TGTGCCAGCAGCCAGGGGGCCTGGTATGGCTACACCTTC. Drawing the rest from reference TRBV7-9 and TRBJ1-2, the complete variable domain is DTGVSQNPRHKITKRGQNVTFRCDPISEHNRLYWYRQTLGQGPEFLTYFQNEAQLEKSRLLSDRFSAERPKGSFSTLEIQRTEQGDSAMYLCASSQGAWYGYTFGSGTRLTVV.

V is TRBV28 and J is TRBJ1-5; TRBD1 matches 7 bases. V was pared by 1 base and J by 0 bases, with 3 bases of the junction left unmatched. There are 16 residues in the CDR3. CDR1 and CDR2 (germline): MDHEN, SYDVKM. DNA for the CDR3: TGTGCCAGCAGTTTATCGGGACAGTATAGCAATCAGCCCCAGCATTTT. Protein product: CASSLSGQYSNQPQHF. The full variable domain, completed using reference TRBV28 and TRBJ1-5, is DVKVTQSSRYLVKRTGEKVFLECVQDMDHENMFWYRQDPGLGLRLIYFSYDVKMKEKGDIPEGYSVSREKKERFSLILESASTNQTSMYLCASSLSGQYSNQPQHFGDGTRLSIL.

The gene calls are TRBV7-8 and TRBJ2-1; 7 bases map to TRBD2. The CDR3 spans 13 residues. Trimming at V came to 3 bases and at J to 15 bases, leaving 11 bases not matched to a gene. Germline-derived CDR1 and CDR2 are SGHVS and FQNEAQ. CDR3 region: CASSFPETSNSFF. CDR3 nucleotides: TGTGCCAGCAGCTTTCCAGAGACTAGCAATTCGTTCTTC.

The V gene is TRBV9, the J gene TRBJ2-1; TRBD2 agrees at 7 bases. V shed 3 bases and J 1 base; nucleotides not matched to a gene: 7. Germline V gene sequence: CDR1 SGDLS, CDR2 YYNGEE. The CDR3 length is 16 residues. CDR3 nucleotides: TGTGCCAGCAGCGCGACTAGCTGGGGATCCTACAATGAGCAGTTCTTC. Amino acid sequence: CASSATSWGSYNEQFF.

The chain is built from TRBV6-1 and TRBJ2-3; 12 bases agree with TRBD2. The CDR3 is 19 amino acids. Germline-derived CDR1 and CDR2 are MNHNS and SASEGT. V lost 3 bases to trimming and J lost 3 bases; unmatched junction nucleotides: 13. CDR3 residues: CASSDLLAGGPVRTDTQYF. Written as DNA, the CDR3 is TGTGCCAGCAGTGACCTTCTAGCGGGGGGGCCGGTCAGAACAGATACGCAGTATTTT.

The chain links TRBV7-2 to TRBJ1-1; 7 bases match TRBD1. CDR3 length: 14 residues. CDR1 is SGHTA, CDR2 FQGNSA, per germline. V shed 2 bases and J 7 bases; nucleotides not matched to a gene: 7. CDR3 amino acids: CASSLRGLDGEAFF. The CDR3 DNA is TGTGCCAGCAGCTTAAGGGGGCTGGATGGTGAAGCTTTCTTT.

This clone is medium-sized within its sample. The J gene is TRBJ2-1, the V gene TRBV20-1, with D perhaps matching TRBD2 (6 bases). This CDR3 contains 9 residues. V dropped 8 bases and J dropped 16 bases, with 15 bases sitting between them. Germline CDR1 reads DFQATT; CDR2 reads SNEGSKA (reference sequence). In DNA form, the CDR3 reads TGCAGTCCGGTGGACTACCGCTTCTTC. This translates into CSPVDYRFF.

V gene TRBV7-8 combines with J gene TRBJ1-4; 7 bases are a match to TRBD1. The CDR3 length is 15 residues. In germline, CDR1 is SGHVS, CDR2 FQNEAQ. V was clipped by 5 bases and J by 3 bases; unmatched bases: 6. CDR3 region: CASSKRDSANEKLFF. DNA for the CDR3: TGTGCCAGCAGCAAGAGGGACAGCGCTAATGAAAAACTGTTTTTT.

The CDR3 loop reads CASSLGLAADTQYF. CDR3 DNA sequence: TGTGCCAGCAGTCTCGGACTAGCGGCAGATACGCAGTATTTT. This chain uses TRBV2 with TRBJ2-3, with 10 bases lining up with TRBD2. Trimming cost V 5 bases and J 4 bases; bases outside gene matches: 3. Per germline, CDR1 SNHLY and CDR2 FYNNEI. This CDR3 has 14 residues.

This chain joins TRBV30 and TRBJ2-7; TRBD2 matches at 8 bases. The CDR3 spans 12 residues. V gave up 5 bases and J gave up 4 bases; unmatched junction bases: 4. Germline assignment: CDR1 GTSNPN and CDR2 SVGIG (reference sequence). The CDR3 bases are TGTGCCTGGGGGAGCGGGAGTTACGAGCAGTACTTC. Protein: CAWGSGSYEQYF.

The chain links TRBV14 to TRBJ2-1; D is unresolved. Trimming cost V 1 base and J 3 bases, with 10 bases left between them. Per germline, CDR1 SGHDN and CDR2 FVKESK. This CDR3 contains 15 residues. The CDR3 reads CASSQVKMSYNEQFF. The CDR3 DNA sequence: TGTGCCAGCAGCCAAGTAAAAATGAGCTACAATGAGCAGTTCTTC. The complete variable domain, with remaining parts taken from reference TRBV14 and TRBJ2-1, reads EAGVTQFPSHSVIEKGQTVTLRCDPISGHDNLYWYRRVMGKEIKFLLHFVKESKQDESGMPNNRFLAERTGGTYSTLKVQPAELEDSGVYFCASSQVKMSYNEQFFGPGTRLTVL.

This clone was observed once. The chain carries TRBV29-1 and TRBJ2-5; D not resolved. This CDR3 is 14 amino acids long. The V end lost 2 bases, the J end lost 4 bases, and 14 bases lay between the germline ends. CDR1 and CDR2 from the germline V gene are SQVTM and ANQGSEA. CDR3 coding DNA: TGCAGCGTTGAAAACAGCTCCTCGGTAGAGACCCAGTACTTC. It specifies CSVENSSSVETQYF.

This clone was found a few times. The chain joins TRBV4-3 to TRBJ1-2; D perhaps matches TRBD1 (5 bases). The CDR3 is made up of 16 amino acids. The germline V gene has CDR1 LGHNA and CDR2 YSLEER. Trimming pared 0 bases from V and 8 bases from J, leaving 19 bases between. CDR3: CASSQEGEAGNRGYTF. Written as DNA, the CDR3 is TGCGCCAGCAGCCAAGAAGGGGAGGCGGGAAATCGGGGCTACACCTTC.

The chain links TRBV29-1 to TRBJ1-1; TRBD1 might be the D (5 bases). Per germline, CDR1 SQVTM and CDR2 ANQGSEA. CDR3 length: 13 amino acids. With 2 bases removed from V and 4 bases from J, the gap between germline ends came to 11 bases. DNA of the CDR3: TGCAGCGTTGAAAGCGGGGGTGGCACTGAAGCTTTCTTT. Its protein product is CSVESGGGTEAFF.

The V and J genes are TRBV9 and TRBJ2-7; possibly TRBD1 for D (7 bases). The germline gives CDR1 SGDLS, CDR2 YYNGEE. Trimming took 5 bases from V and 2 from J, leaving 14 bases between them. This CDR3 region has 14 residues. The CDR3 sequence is CASSSTGTPYEQYF. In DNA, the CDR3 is TGTGCCAGCAGTTCGACAGGGACTCCCTACGAGCAGTACTTC.

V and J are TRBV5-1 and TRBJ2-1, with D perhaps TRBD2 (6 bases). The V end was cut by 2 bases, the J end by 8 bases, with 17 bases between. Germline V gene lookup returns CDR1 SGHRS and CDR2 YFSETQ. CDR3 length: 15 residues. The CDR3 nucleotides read TGCGCCAGCAGCTTCGAGGCTAGCGCTAACGATGAGCAGTTCTTC. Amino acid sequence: CASSFEASANDEQFF.

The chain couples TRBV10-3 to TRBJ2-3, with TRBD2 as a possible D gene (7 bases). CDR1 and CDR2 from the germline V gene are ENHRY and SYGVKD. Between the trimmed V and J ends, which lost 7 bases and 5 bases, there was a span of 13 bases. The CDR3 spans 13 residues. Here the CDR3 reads CAIMGGAEDTQYF. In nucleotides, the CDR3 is TGTGCCATCATGGGGGGGGCGGAAGATACGCAGTATTTT.

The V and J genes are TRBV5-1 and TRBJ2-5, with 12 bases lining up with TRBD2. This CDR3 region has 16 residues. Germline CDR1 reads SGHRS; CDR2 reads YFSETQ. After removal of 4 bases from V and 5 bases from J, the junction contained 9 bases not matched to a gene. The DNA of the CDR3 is TGCGCCAGCAGCAAGACTAGCGGGAGTGTGAGGGAGACCCAGTACTTC. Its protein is CASSKTSGSVRETQYF.